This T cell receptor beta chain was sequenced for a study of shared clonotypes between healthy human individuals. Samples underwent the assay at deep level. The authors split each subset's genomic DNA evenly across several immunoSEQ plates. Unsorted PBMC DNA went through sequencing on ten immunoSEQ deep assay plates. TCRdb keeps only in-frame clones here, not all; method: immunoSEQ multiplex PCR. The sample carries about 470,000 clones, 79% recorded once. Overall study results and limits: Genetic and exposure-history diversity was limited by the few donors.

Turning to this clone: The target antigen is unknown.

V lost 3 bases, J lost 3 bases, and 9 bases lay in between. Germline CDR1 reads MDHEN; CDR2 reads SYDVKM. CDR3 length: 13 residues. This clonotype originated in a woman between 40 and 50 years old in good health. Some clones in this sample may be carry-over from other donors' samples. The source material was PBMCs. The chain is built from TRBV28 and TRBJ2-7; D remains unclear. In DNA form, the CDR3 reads TGTGCCAGCAGTTTCGGAAGGGTCTACGAGCAGTACTTC. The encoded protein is CASSFGRVYEQYF.